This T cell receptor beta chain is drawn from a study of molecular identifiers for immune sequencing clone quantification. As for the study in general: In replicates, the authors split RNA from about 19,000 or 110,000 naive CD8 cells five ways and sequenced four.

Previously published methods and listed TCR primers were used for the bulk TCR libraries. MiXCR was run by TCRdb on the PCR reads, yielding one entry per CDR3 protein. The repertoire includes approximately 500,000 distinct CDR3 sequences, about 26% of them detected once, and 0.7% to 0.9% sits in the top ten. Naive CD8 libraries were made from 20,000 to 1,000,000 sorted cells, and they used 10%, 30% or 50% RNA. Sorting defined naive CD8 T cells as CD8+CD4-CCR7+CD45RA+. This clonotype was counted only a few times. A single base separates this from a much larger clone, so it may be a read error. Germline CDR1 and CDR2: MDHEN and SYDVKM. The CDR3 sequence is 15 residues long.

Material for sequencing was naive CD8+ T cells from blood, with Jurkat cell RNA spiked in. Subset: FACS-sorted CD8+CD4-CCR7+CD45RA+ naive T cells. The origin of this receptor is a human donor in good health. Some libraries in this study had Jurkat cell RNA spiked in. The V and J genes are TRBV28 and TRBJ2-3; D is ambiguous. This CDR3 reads CVSCAFSLSTDTQYF. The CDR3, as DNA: TGTGTCAGCTGTGCCTTCTCCCTTTCCACAGATACGCAGTATTTT.